The clone carrying this TCR beta chain was found a few times. Its antigen is undetermined. The data were taken from a study of blood T cells in healthy people across ages. The CDR3 has 15 amino acids. Trimming left V 4 bases short and J 5 bases short, with 17 bases between. CDR1 and CDR2 (germline): MNHEY, SMNVEV (reference sequence). Primers used in a second PCR of roughly 6 to 12 cycles were a sample-barcoded 5' primer and a J-beta primer mix. In TCRdb, the 5' RACE reads were re-called with MiXCR into one record per CDR3 protein. This table holds 1.2 million to 1.5 million distinct CDR3 sequences, approximately 59% found once. Study findings and constraints: Diversity was higher, and naive CD4+ cells more numerous, in long-lived donors than in aged donors.

The V and J genes are TRBV27 and TRBJ2-5; maybe TRBD2 (5 bases). The receptor comes from a man aged 18 to 29 in good health. Source material: blood. The CDR3 DNA reads as TGTGCCAGCAGTTCAGGACCCCGGTCGGGGGAGACCCAGTACTTC. Encoded protein: CASSSGPRSGETQYF.